A single T cell receptor (beta chain) is shown here with its context. The PCR employed 60 Vbeta primers together with 13 Jbeta primers. Sequenced by immunoSEQ multiplex PCR; TCRdb stores in-frame clones only, minus some. The sample lists some 120,000 clones; approximately 77% were seen once. Germline-derived CDR1 and CDR2 are SGHNT and YYREEE (reference sequence). There are 15 residues in the CDR3. The V gene end was trimmed by 4 bases and the J gene end by 2 bases; junction bases not matched to a gene: 5. The data were obtained in a study of cytomegalovirus exposure and HLA in healthy donors. The chain uses TRBV5-4 and TRBJ1-2, with 10 bases lining up with TRBD1. This clonotype originated in a man younger than 30 in good health and CMV-seronegative. The specimen sequenced was PBMCs. In DNA form, the CDR3 reads TGTGCCAGCAGCCCCGGGGGACAGGGGAACTATGGCTACACCTTC. Translation: CASSPGGQGNYGYTF.